What follows are 3 T cell receptor beta chains derived from one specimen sequenced in a study of blood T cell repertoires in COVID-19. Assay: immunoSEQ multiplex PCR; the TCRdb copy retains only in-frame clones and omits some. The sample holds tens of thousands of clones, around 87% seen once. Sequencing was done on a sample of peripheral blood. These receptors all come from a woman aged 55-70 years with active COVID-19.

This clone is a singleton in its sample. The genes are TRBV21-1 and TRBJ2-7; TRBD2 reflects the table's D call only, with no check against the DNA. TRBV21-1 is a known pseudogene. The CDR3 loop spans 20 amino acids. CDR3: CASSNSGVRSGSSPEYEQYF. CDR3 bases: TGTGCCAGCAGCAATTCGGGAGTACGATCGGGGTCCTCCCCCGAGTACGAGCAGTACTTC.

The CDR3 DNA sequence: TGTGCCAGCAGTTCCGGACAGGTCTACAATGAGCAGTTCTTC. It encodes CASSSGQVYNEQFF. V gene TRBV27 combines with J gene TRBJ2-1; 7 bases are shared with TRBD1. Germline loops: CDR1 MNHEY, CDR2 SMNVEV (reference sequence). The junction had 3 bases not matched to a gene; V was cut back by 4 bases and J by 3 bases. This CDR3 region has 14 residues.

The chain has TRBV24-1 and TRBJ2-1; TRBD2 matches 9 bases. The CDR3 is made up of 16 amino acids. J lost 9 bases, V lost 0 bases, and 8 bases had no gene match. Per the germline V gene, CDR1 is KGHDR and CDR2 is SFDVKD. DNA of the CDR3: TGTGCCACCAGTGATTTGGGCGGGACTAGCAGTGGTGAGCAGTTCTTC. Protein sequence: CATSDLGGTSSGEQFF.